This T cell receptor beta chain is from a study of cytomegalovirus exposure and HLA in healthy donors. Study background: A prior analysis found roughly 100 million unique TCR beta sequences from roughly 180 million T cells. Regarding the study as a whole: Relative to equally common others, HLA-associated TCR beta chains showed greater clonal expansion in a later analysis. Association of a missense DCLRE1C variant with TCR beta V- and J-gene trimming was reported in a later analysis. Earlier analysis found most TCR beta V segments productive about 87% or about 30% of the time.

Germline-derived CDR1 and CDR2 are SGHRS and YFSETQ. The CDR3 is 14 amino acids. Trimming cost V 0 bases and J 2 bases, with 9 bases left between them. Notes on this clone: The antigen is not known.

Amplification used 60 Vbeta primers and 13 Jbeta primers. Generated by immunoSEQ multiplex PCR, the TCRdb table keeps only in-frame clones and is missing some. In the table there are about 110,000 clones, less than 75% of which are singletons. The rearrangement uses TRBV5-1 and TRBJ2-7; D is uncertain. The specimen sequenced was PBMCs. The receptor's source is a man in his forties in good health and CMV-seropositive. The chain's CDR3 is CASSLGAVTYEQYF. The CDR3 DNA sequence: TGCGCCAGCAGCTTGGGTGCGGTTACCTACGAGCAGTACTTC.